These 3 T cell receptor beta chains were all obtained from the same sample, sequenced in a study of cytomegalovirus exposure and HLA in healthy donors. The table came from immunoSEQ multiplex PCR; TCRdb's copy has only in-frame clones and leaves some out. The sample shows 150,000 to 180,000 clones, roughly 86% of them seen only once. The material sequenced was PBMCs. The receptors stem from a human donor in good health.

The chain uses TRBV5-1 and TRBJ2-7; TRBD1 agrees at 10 bases. V gave up 3 bases and J gave up 6 bases; unmatched junction bases: 15. CDR1 and CDR2 from the germline V gene are SGHRS and YFSETQ. CDR3 length: 17 residues. The CDR3 nucleotides are TGCGCCAGCAGCTGGGAGCTGGACAGGGGGGGTCCACGCGAGCAGTACTTC. Its protein product is CASSWELDRGGPREQYF.

The gene calls are TRBV30 and TRBJ2-7, with 7 bases matching TRBD1. This CDR3 spans 14 amino acids. Germline lookup yields CDR1 GTSNPN and CDR2 SVGIG (reference sequence). V lost 3 bases to trimming and J lost 2 bases; unmatched junction nucleotides: 7. CDR3 protein: CAWSPQGLAYEQYF. In DNA, the CDR3 is TGTGCCTGGAGCCCACAGGGGTTGGCCTACGAGCAGTACTTC.

J is TRBJ2-1 and V is TRBV11-2; D is possibly TRBD2 (5 bases). V lost 5 bases and J lost 4, with 12 bases in between. The CDR3 sequence is 14 residues long. Per the germline V gene, CDR1 is SGHAT and CDR2 is FQNNGV. The CDR3 coding sequence is TGTGCCAGCAGCAGCCCCCGGGGATACAATGAGCAGTTCTTC. It yields the protein CASSSPRGYNEQFF.